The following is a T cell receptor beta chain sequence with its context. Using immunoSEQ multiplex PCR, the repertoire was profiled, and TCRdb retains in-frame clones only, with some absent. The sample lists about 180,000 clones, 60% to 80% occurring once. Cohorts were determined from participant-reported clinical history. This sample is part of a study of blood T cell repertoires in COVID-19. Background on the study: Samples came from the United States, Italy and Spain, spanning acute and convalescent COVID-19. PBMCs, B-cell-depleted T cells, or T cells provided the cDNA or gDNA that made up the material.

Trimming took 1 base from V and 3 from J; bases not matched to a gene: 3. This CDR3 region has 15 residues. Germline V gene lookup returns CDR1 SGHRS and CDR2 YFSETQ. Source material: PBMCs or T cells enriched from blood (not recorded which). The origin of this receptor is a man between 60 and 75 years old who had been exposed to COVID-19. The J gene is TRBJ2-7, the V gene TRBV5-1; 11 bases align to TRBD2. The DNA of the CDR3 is TGCGCCAGCAGCTTGTTGGGGACTAGCGGCTACGAGCAGTACTTC. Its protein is CASSLLGTSGYEQYF.